This T cell receptor beta chain was captured by sequencing in a study of cytomegalovirus exposure and HLA in healthy donors. Overall study findings and caveats: Upon later analysis, HLA-associated TCR beta chains proved more clonally expanded than other, equally common chains. The CMV antigen specificity of a few CMV-associated chains was confirmed through in vitro analysis.

Concerning this clone: Its target is not known.

J gave up 8 bases and V 6 bases, and 5 bases lay outside the gene matches. Looked up from germline, CDR1 is LNHDA and CDR2 is SQIVND (reference sequence). The CDR3 totals 14 residues. A multiplex PCR was run with 60 Vbeta primers and 13 Jbeta primers. The repertoire was sequenced with immunoSEQ multiplex PCR; TCRdb's copy has only in-frame clones and lacks some. Of roughly 150,000 clones in the sample, 76% were seen once. This chain links TRBV19 with TRBJ2-1; 12 bases map to TRBD2. This receptor was taken from a male donor in good health and CMV-seronegative. Specimen: PBMCs. The CDR3 region has the DNA TGTGCCAGTAGGACTAGCGGGAGTCTGGATGAGCAGTTCTTC. Amino acid sequence: CASRTSGSLDEQFF.